This T cell receptor beta chain comes out of a study of OX40 agonist ivuxolimab in advanced cancers. Turning to the study itself: The study gave patients intravenous ivuxolimab at 0.01 to 10 mg/kg every 2 weeks. Overall study results and limits: At 0.1 to 3.0 mg/kg and by week 6, CD4+ and CD8+ T cells in the blood had expanded clonally.

Regarding this clone: Its antigen is unidentified.

The CDR3 contains 13 residues. Trimming pared 4 bases from V and 5 bases from J, leaving 14 bases between. In germline, CDR1 is SQVTM, CDR2 ANQGSEA. Here immunoSEQ multiplex PCR was the method, and the copy in TCRdb shows in-frame clones only, minus some. Of fewer than 75,000 clones in the sample, 87% were seen once. Researchers took blood at baseline, on cycle 4 day 1, and on cycle 7 day 1. V usage is TRBV29-1 and J usage is TRBJ1-1; D may be TRBD1 (5 bases). The sequence was obtained from an adult with an advanced solid tumor such as melanoma, head and neck, liver or kidney cancer. The specimen was CD4+ or CD8+ T cells sorted from blood, collected in a trial of the OX40 agonist ivuxolimab. CDR3 in amino acids: CSVGAGMTTEAFF. The CDR3 DNA reads TGCAGCGTTGGTGCAGGGATGACGACTGAAGCTTTCTTT.